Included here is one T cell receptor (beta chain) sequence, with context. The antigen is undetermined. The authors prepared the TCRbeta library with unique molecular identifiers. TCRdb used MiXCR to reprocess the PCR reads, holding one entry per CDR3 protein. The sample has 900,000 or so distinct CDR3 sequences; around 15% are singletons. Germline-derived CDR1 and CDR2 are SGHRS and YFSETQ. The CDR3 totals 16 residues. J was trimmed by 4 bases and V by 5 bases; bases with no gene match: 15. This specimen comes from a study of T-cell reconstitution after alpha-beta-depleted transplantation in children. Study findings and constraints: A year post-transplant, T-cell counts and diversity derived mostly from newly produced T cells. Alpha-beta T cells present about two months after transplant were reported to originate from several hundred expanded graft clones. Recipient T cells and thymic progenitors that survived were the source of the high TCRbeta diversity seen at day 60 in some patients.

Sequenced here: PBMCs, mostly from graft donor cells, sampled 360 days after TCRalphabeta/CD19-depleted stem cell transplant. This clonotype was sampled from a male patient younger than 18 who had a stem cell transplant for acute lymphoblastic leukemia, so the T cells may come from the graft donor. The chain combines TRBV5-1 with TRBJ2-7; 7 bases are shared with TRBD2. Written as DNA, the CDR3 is TGCGCCAGCAGACGGTTGGCGGGCGGGAGTAGGTACGAGCAGTACTTC. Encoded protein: CASRRLAGGSRYEQYF.